These T cell receptor beta chains were read from a single sample in a study of blood T cell repertoires in COVID-19. Assay used: immunoSEQ multiplex PCR; TCRdb lists only in-frame clones, some missing. The sample carries approximately 330,000 clones, over 80% recorded once. Sequences were obtained from peripheral blood. These receptors were taken from a man aged 30 to 39 with COVID-19, enrolled during active disease. The CDR3 runs from the conserved cysteine through the conserved F or W.

TRBV27,TRBJ1-2,CASSPPGGQGNYGYTF
TRBV9,TRBJ2-7,CASSPPDRGIDEQYF
TRBV5-1,TRBJ1-2,CASSLEQGGYFYGYTF
TRBV18,TRBJ1-1,CASSPLEMSIGGTEAFF
TRBV19,TRBJ1-2,CASRDDRAGSGYTF
TRBV10-3,TRBJ2-1,CAISGTGDRDEQFF
TRBV27,TRBJ2-3,CASSRRPTGGITDTQYF
TRBV3-1/TRBV3-2,TRBJ1-2,CASSQGRHQNYGYTF
TRBV9,TRBJ2-1,CASSVELRLYNEQFF
TRBV27,TRBJ1-5,CASSYTGGSNQPQHF
TRBV2,TRBJ2-1,CASSDLRGTYNEQFF
TRBV19,TRBJ1-1,CASSSGQIITNTEAFF
TRBV5-1,TRBJ2-1,CASSLDGGRGNEQFF
TRBV27,TRBJ2-2,CASSLINGAGELFF
TRBV3-1/TRBV3-2,TRBJ2-3,CASSLSTGGLGDTQYF
TRBV11-2,TRBJ1-1,CASSLASGTLNTEAFF
TRBV30,TRBJ1-1,CAWSVSGGRDAFF
TRBV18,TRBJ1-5,CASSPIAGTTPQPQHF
TRBV7-2,TRBJ1-1,CASSLSLLNTEAFF
TRBV7-2,TRBJ2-3,CASSLAIVGGGPGNTQYF
TRBV7-6,TRBJ2-1,CASSLGRGLAGRNEQFF
TRBV6-5,TRBJ1-1,CASSYGTGLNTEAFF
TRBV4-3,TRBJ2-1,CASSQGTSSGRAYNEQFF
TRBV11-3,TRBJ2-2,CASSYGAGMNTGELFF
TRBV11-2,TRBJ2-1,CASSPGTAVNNEQLF
TRBV6-5,TRBJ2-5,CVLGGVPQETQYF